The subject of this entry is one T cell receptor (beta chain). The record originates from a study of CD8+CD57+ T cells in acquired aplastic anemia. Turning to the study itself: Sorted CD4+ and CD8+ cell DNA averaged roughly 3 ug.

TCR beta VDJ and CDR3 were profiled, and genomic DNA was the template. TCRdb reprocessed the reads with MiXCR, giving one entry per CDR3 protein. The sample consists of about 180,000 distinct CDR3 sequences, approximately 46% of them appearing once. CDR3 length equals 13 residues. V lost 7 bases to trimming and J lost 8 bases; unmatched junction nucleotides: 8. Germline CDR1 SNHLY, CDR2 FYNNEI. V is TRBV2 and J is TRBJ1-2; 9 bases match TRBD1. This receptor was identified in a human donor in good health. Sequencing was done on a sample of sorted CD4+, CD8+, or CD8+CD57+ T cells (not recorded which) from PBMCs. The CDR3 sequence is CASTTWTGDGYTF. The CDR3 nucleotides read TGTGCCAGCACCACCTGGACAGGGGACGGCTACACCTTC.